Described below is a single TCR beta chain sequence and its context. Sequencing was performed with immunoSEQ multiplex PCR; in TCRdb, only in-frame clones are kept and a portion is missing. The sample has about 670,000 clones; 80% to 90% are singletons. This entry comes from a study of blood T cell repertoires in COVID-19. The germline CDR1 and CDR2 sequences are SEHNR and FQNEAQ (reference sequence). The CDR3 runs to 16 residues. Trimming removed 0 bases from V and 2 bases from J, with 11 bases in between. The V gene is TRBV7-9, the J gene TRBJ1-3; no clear D. The receptor was derived from a woman younger than 30 with acute or convalescent COVID-19. Sequencing used peripheral blood. CDR3 amino acids: CASSLAGDLAGNTIYF. The CDR3 nucleotides read TGTGCCAGCAGCTTAGCGGGAGACCTGGCTGGAAACACCATATATTTT. Full variable domain (missing parts from reference TRBV7-9 and TRBJ1-3): DTGVSQNPRHKITKRGQNVTFRCDPISEHNRLYWYRQTLGQGPEFLTYFQNEAQLEKSRLLSDRFSAERPKGSFSTLEIQRTEQGDSAMYLCASSLAGDLAGNTIYFGEGSWLTVV.